This record looks at one T cell receptor (beta chain) sequence and its context. Primers for the PCR totalled 60 Vbeta and 13 Jbeta. The assay was immunoSEQ multiplex PCR, and TCRdb's table has in-frame clones only and misses some. Here the sample spans a few hundred thousand clones, 80% to 90% being singletons. These data come from a study of cytomegalovirus exposure and HLA in healthy donors. V lost 7 bases and J lost 3; bases outside the gene matches: 9. CDR1 and CDR2 from the germline V gene are SNHLY and FYNNEI. The CDR3 contains 16 residues. Source material: PBMCs. The chain is built from TRBV2 and TRBJ2-2; 9 bases match TRBD1. The TCR comes from a man aged 25-45 years in good health and CMV-seronegative. CDR3 region: CASNSGQGLDTGELFF. CDR3 DNA: TGTGCCAGCAATAGCGGACAGGGGCTGGACACCGGGGAGCTGTTTTTT. The full variable domain, its missing parts supplied by reference TRBV2 and TRBJ2-2, is EPEVTQTPSHQVTQMGQEVILRCVPISNHLYFYWYRQILGQKVEFLVSFYNNEISEKSEIFDDQFSVERPDGSNFTLKIRSTKLEDSAMYFCASNSGQGLDTGELFFGEGSRLTVL.